This TCR beta chain appears in the sequencing data of a study of shared clonotypes between healthy human individuals. Study-wide results and limits: The sampled material consisted only of blood, and tissue repertoires are likely to differ.

V trimming: 0 bases; J trimming: 4 bases; junction bases outside the gene matches: 9. The CDR3 runs to 17 residues. Per the germline V gene, CDR1 is MNHEY and CDR2 is SMNVEV (reference sequence). The protocol was immunoSEQ multiplex PCR, while the TCRdb copy is restricted to in-frame clones and leaves out a portion. The sample has millions of clones; roughly 92% are singletons. Concerning this clone itself: Its antigen is undetermined.

This TCR was sampled from a man younger than 35 in good health. The chain employs TRBV27 and TRBJ2-7, with 10 bases fitting TRBD2. The sample taken for sequencing was naive CD4+ T cells sorted from blood. As to subset: CD45RA+ positively selected. CDR3 coding DNA: TGTGCCAGCAGTTTATCGTCAACTAGCGGGACCGGTTACGAGCAGTACTTC. Amino acids: CASSLSSTSGTGYEQYF.